The T cell receptor beta chain under discussion was sequenced for a study of blood T cell repertoires in COVID-19. Across the study: Spain, Italy and the United States supplied samples that represented acute and convalescent COVID-19. Sources were T cells, B-cell-depleted T cells, or PBMCs; the material itself was cDNA or gDNA.

Authors' methods: The authors estimated nucleated cell counts from reference gene primer amplification. Using immunoSEQ multiplex PCR, the repertoire was profiled, and TCRdb retains in-frame clones only, with some absent. Clonal size and the V and J genes are those of that table, whereas D and trimming came from the DNA. This table holds tens of thousands of clones, 65% to 85% found once. Enrolled during active infection, Seattle patients were then followed longitudinally. Germline CDR1 is KGHSH and CDR2 is LQKENI. The CDR3 sequence is 14 residues long. The germline V and J ends were trimmed by 0 bases and 2 bases, with 8 bases remaining between them.

The source of this sequence is a man between 70 and 80 years old with COVID-19, enrolled during active disease. The sample taken for sequencing was peripheral blood. V usage is TRBV18 and J usage is TRBJ2-7; D uncertain. This CDR3 reads CASSPPGHTYEQYF. The DNA of the CDR3 is TGTGCCAGCTCACCACCGGGCCACACCTACGAGCAGTACTTC.